One and the same sample provided the 20 T cell receptor beta chains below, sequenced in a study of radiotherapy plus CTLA-4 blockade in lung cancer. TCRdb keeps only in-frame clones here, not all; method: immunoSEQ multiplex PCR. The sample includes just under 60,000 clones, around 80% of them seen just once. The sequencing used peripheral blood, collected from a patient treated with radiotherapy plus ipilimumab. The origin of the receptors is a human donor with non-small cell lung cancer who had a partial response to radiotherapy plus ipilimumab.

This clone has a single count. The rearrangement uses TRBV9 and TRBJ1-3; D call uncertain. CDR1 SGDLS and CDR2 YYNGEE come from the germline V gene. Trimming left V 0 bases short and J 2 bases short, with 12 bases between. This CDR3 is built from 16 residues. The DNA of the CDR3 is TGTGCCAGCAGCGTAGAGCCTAGGAAGGCTGGAAACACCATATATTTT. Protein: CASSVEPRKAGNTIYF.

The rearrangement uses TRBV2 and TRBJ2-1; TRBD2 matches at 8 bases. Unmatched junction bases numbered 7, after V lost 10 bases and J lost 5 bases. Per the germline V gene, CDR1 is SNHLY and CDR2 is FYNNEI. The CDR3 runs to 13 residues. The CDR3 loop reads CATRPGGNNEQFF. DNA of the CDR3: TGTGCCACCCGGCCGGGGGGGAACAATGAGCAGTTCTTC.

V and J are TRBV28 and TRBJ1-2, with D possibly matching TRBD1 (5 bases). Germline values: CDR1 MDHEN, CDR2 SYDVKM. The CDR3 has 13 amino acids. V dropped 7 bases and J dropped 5 bases, with 14 bases sitting between them. CDR3 sequence (DNA): TGTGCCAGCACTTTGGCAGGGTCGTATGGCTACACCTTC. It yields the protein CASTLAGSYGYTF.

This clone has only a few counts. This sequence joins TRBV6-5 and TRBJ2-7, with 8 positions matching TRBD1. Germline CDR1 is MNHEY and CDR2 is SVGAGI. J lost 3 bases, V lost 2 bases, and 6 bases had no gene match. This CDR3 spans 15 amino acids. The CDR3, as DNA: TGTGCCAGCAGTTACCAAACAGGGGGGTACTACGAGCAGTACTTC. This encodes CASSYQTGGYYEQYF.

The CDR3 DNA is TGCGCCAGCAACCTAGCGGGGGGCACAGATACGCAGTATTTT. It is translated as CASNLAGGTDTQYF. The rearrangement joins TRBV5-1 to TRBJ2-3; 10 nucleotides align to TRBD2. The trim removed 6 bases at V and 1 base at J, leaving 2 bases unmatched. The CDR3 has 14 residues. Germline V gene sequence: CDR1 SGHRS, CDR2 YFSETQ.

This chain links TRBV19 with TRBJ2-7; 8 nucleotides line up with TRBD2. Trimming at V came to 3 bases and at J to 5 bases, leaving 6 bases not matched to a gene. The CDR3 totals 14 residues. CDR1 and CDR2 (germline): LNHDA, SQIVND (reference sequence). CDR3 nucleotides: TGTGCCAGTAGTATCGGTCTAGCGGGTGACGAGCAGTACTTC. Translated, it gives CASSIGLAGDEQYF.

This chain links TRBV5-1 with TRBJ2-7; 10 bases map to TRBD1. The V and J ends lost 0 bases and 6 bases, in that order; junction bases with no gene match: 6. The CDR3 is 15 residues long. The germline CDR1 and CDR2 sequences are SGHRS and YFSETQ. CDR3 protein: CASSLGGTGVGEQYF. The CDR3 bases are TGCGCCAGCAGCTTGGGGGGGACAGGGGTTGGCGAGCAGTACTTC. Based on the CDR3 plus reference TRBV5-1 and TRBJ2-7, the full variable domain is KAGVTQTPRYLIKTRGQQVTLSCSPISGHRSVSWYQQTPGQGLQFLFEYFSETQRNKGNFPGRFSGRQFSNSRSEMNVSTLELGDSALYLCASSLGGTGVGEQYFGPGTRLTVT.

The rearrangement uses TRBV7-2 and TRBJ1-5, with unresolved D. This CDR3 has 13 amino acids. The V end lost 1 base, the J end lost 5 bases, and 6 bases lay between the germline ends. CDR1 and CDR2 from the germline V gene are SGHTA and FQGNSA. The CDR3 spells CASSLERDQPQHF. The CDR3 DNA reads TGTGCCAGCAGCTTAGAGAGGGATCAGCCCCAGCATTTT. Full variable domain (outside the CDR3, taken from reference TRBV7-2 and TRBJ1-5): GAGVSQSPSNKVTEKGKDVELRCDPISGHTALYWYRQSLGQGLEFLIYFQGNSAPDKSGLPSDRFSAERTGGSVSTLTIQRTQQEDSAVYLCASSLERDQPQHFGDGTRLSIL.

The chain joins TRBV5-6 to TRBJ1-5; D may be TRBD1 (6 bases). The CDR3 is 14 amino acids. The germline V and J ends were trimmed by 2 bases and 7 bases, with 13 bases remaining between them. CDR1 and CDR2 from the germline V gene are SGHDT and YYEEEE. CDR3 loop: CASSFRAGVQPQHF. The CDR3 DNA sequence: TGTGCCAGCAGCTTTAGGGCAGGGGTCCAGCCCCAGCATTTT.

The chain recombines TRBV7-9 with TRBJ2-7; 8 nucleotides agree with TRBD2. J lost 2 bases, V lost 8 bases, and 5 bases had no gene match. This CDR3 region has 13 residues. Germline assignment: CDR1 SEHNR and CDR2 FQNEAQ (reference sequence). CDR3 bases: TGTGCCAGCCAGCGGGAGCTGCCCTACGAGCAGTACTTC. This translates into CASQRELPYEQYF. The complete variable domain, with remaining parts taken from reference TRBV7-9 and TRBJ2-7, reads DTGVSQNPRHKITKRGQNVTFRCDPISEHNRLYWYRQTLGQGPEFLTYFQNEAQLEKSRLLSDRFSAERPKGSFSTLEIQRTEQGDSAMYLCASQRELPYEQYFGPGTRLTVT.

This chain links TRBV9 with TRBJ2-5; 8 bases agree with TRBD2. The CDR3 loop spans 14 amino acids. Germline values: CDR1 SGDLS, CDR2 YYNGEE. J lost 9 bases, V lost 0 bases, and 7 bases had no gene match. CDR3 nucleotide sequence: TGTGCCAGCAGCGTAGGGTACCGAGCGGGGGCCCAGTACTTC. It specifies CASSVGYRAGAQYF.

V and J are TRBV7-9 and TRBJ2-2, with D tentatively TRBD1 (5 bases). V gave up 2 bases and J gave up 2 bases, with 21 bases separating them. The length of the CDR3 is 19 residues. Germline V gene sequence: CDR1 SEHNR, CDR2 FQNEAQ (reference sequence). The CDR3 reads CASSLSSAWIGQNTGELFF. The CDR3, as DNA: TGTGCCAGCAGCTTATCCTCGGCATGGATAGGACAAAACACCGGGGAGCTGTTTTTT.

This clone ranks as medium-sized (0.01 to 0.1%). The chain uses TRBV5-1 and TRBJ2-2, with 9 bases matching TRBD1. Germline V gives CDR1 SGHRS, CDR2 YFSETQ. This CDR3 is built from 16 residues. V gave up 0 bases and J gave up 6 bases; unmatched junction bases: 6. CDR3 sequence: CASSLAVTGGSGELFF. CDR3 nucleotide sequence: TGCGCCAGCAGCTTGGCGGTGACAGGGGGATCCGGGGAGCTGTTTTTT.

The chain has TRBV5-1 and TRBJ2-4, with 8 bases matching TRBD2. The V gene's germline CDR1 is SGHRS and CDR2 YFSETQ. V dropped 0 bases and J dropped 2; count of bases not matched to a gene: 1. The CDR3 has 15 residues. This CDR3 reads CASSLAGGPKNIQYF. The CDR3 nucleotides read TGCGCCAGCAGCTTGGCGGGGGGGCCCAAAAACATTCAGTACTTC.

The genes are TRBV29-1 and TRBJ2-2, with D maybe TRBD2 (7 bases). The CDR3 totals 14 residues. Looked up from germline, CDR1 is SQVTM and CDR2 is ANQGSEA. Trimming pared 0 bases from V and 4 bases from J, leaving 9 bases between. The CDR3 region has the DNA TGCAGCGTTGAAGATCGGGGGGCCACCGGGGAGCTGTTTTTT. Protein sequence: CSVEDRGATGELFF.

This clone was seen a handful of times. The chain couples TRBV5-1 to TRBJ1-2; 7 nucleotides align to TRBD1. Germline CDR1 and CDR2: SGHRS and YFSETQ. V shed 0 bases, J shed 3 bases, and the junction held 5 bases outside the gene matches. This CDR3 has 15 amino acids. DNA for the CDR3: TGCGCCAGCAGCTTGGCAGGCAGGGGGGACTATGGCTACACCTTC. Protein sequence: CASSLAGRGDYGYTF.

The J gene is TRBJ1-2, the V gene TRBV7-2, with 9 bases aligning to TRBD1. With V trimmed by 0 bases and J by 4 bases, 6 bases remained unmatched. This CDR3 is built from 16 residues. Germline lookup yields CDR1 SGHTA and CDR2 FQGNSA. The CDR3 loop reads CASSLATKTGGYGYTF. The CDR3 nucleotides are TGTGCCAGCAGCTTAGCGACTAAGACAGGGGGCTATGGCTACACCTTC.

The CDR3 loop reads CASSPQAGSPEAFF. In DNA, the CDR3 is TGTGCCAGCAGCCCCCAGGCGGGCAGCCCTGAAGCTTTCTTT. J is TRBJ1-1 and V is TRBV7-2, with unresolved D. The V gene lost 5 bases and the J gene lost 6 bases, with 16 bases spanning the gap. The germline gives CDR1 SGHTA, CDR2 FQGNSA. This CDR3 has 14 residues. Using reference TRBV7-2 and TRBJ1-1 for the parts outside the CDR3, the full variable domain is GAGVSQSPSNKVTEKGKDVELRCDPISGHTALYWYRQSLGQGLEFLIYFQGNSAPDKSGLPSDRFSAERTGGSVSTLTIQRTQQEDSAVYLCASSPQAGSPEAFFGQGTRLTVV.

The chain uses TRBV27 and TRBJ2-7; 7 positions match TRBD2. This CDR3 contains 16 residues. Germline trimming cut 6 bases from V and 5 bases from J; bases unmatched to any gene: 16. Germline V gives CDR1 MNHEY, CDR2 SMNVEV (reference sequence). The CDR3 protein is CASSPPPGRKDHEQYF. The CDR3 DNA sequence: TGTGCCAGCAGCCCACCTCCCGGGAGGAAGGACCACGAGCAGTACTTC.

In this sample, this clone turned up many times. Here the CDR3 reads CAWSVRGLRGYTF. The DNA of the CDR3 is TGTGCCTGGAGTGTACGGGGGTTGAGGGGCTACACCTTC. This chain uses TRBV30 with TRBJ1-2; possible D gene TRBD1, 5 bases. V was shortened by 0 bases and J by 8 bases, with 13 bases between the two germline ends. Germline V gene lookup returns CDR1 GTSNPN and CDR2 SVGIG (reference sequence). This CDR3 has 13 amino acids.